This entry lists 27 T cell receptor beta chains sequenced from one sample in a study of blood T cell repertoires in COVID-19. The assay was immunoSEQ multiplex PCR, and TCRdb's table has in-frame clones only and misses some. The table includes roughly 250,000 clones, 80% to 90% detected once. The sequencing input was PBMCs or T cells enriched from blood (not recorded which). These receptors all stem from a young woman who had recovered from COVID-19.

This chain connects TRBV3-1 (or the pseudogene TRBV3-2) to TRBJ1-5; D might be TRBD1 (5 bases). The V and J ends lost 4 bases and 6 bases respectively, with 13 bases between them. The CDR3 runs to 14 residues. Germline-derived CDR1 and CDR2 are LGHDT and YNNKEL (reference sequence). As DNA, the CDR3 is TGTGCCAGCAGCCTGGGGCAGGGAGGTCAGCCCCAGCATTTT. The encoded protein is CASSLGQGGQPQHF.

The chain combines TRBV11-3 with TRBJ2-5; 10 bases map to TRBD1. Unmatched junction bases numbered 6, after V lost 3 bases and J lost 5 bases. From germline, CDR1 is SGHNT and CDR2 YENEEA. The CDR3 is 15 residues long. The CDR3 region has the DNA TGTGCCAGCAGCTTGGGACAGGGGTTTCGGGAGACCCAGTACTTC. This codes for CASSLGQGFRETQYF. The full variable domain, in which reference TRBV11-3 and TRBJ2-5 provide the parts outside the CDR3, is EAGVVQSPRYKIIEKKQPVAFWCNPISGHNTLYWYLQNLGQGPELLIRYENEEAVDDSQLPKDRFSAERLKGVDSTLKIQPAELGDSAVYLCASSLGQGFRETQYFGPGTRLLVL.

CDR3 sequence reads: CASSQGYGSYEQYF. In DNA, the CDR3 is TGTGCCAGCAGCCAGGGCTATGGGTCCTACGAGCAGTACTTC. V and J are TRBV3-1 (or the pseudogene TRBV3-2) and TRBJ2-7; D remains ambiguous. Looked up from germline, CDR1 is LGHDT and CDR2 is YNNKEL (reference sequence). There are 14 residues in the CDR3. The V end was cut by 3 bases, the J end by 1 base, with 10 bases between.

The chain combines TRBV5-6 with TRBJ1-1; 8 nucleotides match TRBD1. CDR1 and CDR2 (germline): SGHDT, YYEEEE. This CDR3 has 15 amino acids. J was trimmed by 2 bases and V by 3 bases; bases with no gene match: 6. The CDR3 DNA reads TGTGCCAGCAGCTCCCCCGACAGGGGCAACACTGAAGCTTTCTTT. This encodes CASSSPDRGNTEAFF.

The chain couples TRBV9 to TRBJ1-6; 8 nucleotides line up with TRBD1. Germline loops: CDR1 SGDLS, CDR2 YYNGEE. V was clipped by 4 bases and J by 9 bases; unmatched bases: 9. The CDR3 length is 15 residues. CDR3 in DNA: TGTGCCAGCAGCCTAGGGGGACAGGCGGTTTCACCCCTCCACTTT. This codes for CASSLGGQAVSPLHF.

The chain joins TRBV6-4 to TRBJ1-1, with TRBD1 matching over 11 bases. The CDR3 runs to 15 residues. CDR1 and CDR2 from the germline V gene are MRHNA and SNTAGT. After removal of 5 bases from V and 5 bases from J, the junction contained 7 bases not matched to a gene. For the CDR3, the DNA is TGTGCCAGCAGTCCAGATGGGACAGGGGGGACTGAAGCTTTCTTT. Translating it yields CASSPDGTGGTEAFF.

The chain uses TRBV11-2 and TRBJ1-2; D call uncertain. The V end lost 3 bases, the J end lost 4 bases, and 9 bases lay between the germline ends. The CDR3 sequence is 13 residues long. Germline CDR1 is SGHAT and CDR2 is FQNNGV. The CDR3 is CASSFLGFYGYTF. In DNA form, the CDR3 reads TGTGCCAGCAGCTTCCTGGGCTTCTATGGCTACACCTTC. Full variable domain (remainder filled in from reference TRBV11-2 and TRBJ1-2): EAGVAQSPRYKIIEKRQSVAFWCNPISGHATLYWYQQILGQGPKLLIQFQNNGVVDDSQLPKDRFSAERLKGVDSTLKIQPAKLEDSAVYLCASSFLGFYGYTFGSGTRLTVV.

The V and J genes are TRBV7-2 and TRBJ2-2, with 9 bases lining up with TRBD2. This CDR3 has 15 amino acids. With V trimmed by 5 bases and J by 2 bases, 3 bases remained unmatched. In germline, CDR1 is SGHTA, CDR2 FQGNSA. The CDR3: CASSEGLANTGELFF. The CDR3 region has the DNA TGTGCCAGCAGCGAGGGACTAGCTAACACCGGGGAGCTGTTTTTT.

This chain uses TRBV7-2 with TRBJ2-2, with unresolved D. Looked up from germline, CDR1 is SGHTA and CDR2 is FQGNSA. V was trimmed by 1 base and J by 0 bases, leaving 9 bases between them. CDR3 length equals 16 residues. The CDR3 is CASSLVTLANTGELFF. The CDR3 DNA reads TGTGCCAGCAGCTTAGTGACACTCGCGAACACCGGGGAGCTGTTTTTT.

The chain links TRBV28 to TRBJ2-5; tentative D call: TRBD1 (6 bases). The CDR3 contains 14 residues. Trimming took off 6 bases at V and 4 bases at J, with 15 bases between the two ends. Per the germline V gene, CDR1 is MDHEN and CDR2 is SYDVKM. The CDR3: CASRPDRLGETQYF. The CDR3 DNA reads TGTGCCAGCAGACCCGACAGGCTAGGAGAGACCCAGTACTTC. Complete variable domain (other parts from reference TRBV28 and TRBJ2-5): DVKVTQSSRYLVKRTGEKVFLECVQDMDHENMFWYRQDPGLGLRLIYFSYDVKMKEKGDIPEGYSVSREKKERFSLILESASTNQTSMYLCASRPDRLGETQYFGPGTRLLVL.

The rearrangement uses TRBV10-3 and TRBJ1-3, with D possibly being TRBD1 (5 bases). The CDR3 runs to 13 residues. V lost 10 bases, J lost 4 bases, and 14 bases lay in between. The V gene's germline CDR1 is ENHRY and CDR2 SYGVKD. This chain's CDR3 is CATTGAKGNTIYF. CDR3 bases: TGTGCCACCACTGGGGCGAAGGGAAACACCATATATTTT.

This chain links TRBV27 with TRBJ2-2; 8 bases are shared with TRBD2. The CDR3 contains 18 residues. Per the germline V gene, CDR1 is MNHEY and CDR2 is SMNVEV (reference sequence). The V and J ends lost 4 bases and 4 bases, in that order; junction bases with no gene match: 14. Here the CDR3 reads CASSSFSPGGAGTGELFF. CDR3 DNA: TGTGCCAGCAGTTCATTTAGCCCGGGGGGGGCAGGCACCGGGGAGCTGTTTTTT.

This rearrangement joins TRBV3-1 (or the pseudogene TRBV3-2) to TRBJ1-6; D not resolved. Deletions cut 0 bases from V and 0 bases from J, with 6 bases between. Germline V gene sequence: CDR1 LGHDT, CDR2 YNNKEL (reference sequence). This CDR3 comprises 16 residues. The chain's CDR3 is CASSQEHSSYNSPLHF. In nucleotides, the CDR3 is TGTGCCAGCAGCCAAGAGCACAGCTCCTATAATTCACCCCTCCACTTT.

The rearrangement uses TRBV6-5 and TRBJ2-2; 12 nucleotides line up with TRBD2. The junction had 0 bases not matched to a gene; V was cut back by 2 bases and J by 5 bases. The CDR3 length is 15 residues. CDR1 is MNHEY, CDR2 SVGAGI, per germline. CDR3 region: CASSYTSGGTGELFF. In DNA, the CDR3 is TGTGCCAGCAGTTACACTAGCGGGGGGACCGGGGAGCTGTTTTTT.

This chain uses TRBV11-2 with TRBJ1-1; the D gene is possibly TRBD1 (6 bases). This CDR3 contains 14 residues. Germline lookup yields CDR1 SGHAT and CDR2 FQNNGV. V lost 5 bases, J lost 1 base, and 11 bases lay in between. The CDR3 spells CASSPGHRNTEAFF. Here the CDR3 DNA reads TGTGCCAGCAGCCCGGGACATCGGAACACTGAAGCTTTCTTT.

CDR3 bases: TGTGCCAGCAGCAAGACACCGCACCAACCTTCTAATGAAAAACTGTTTTTT. It specifies CASSKTPHQPSNEKLFF. The chain uses TRBV7-9 and TRBJ1-4; D unclear. This CDR3 spans 17 amino acids. CDR1 is SEHNR and CDR2 is FQNEAQ in the germline V gene (reference sequence). V lost 5 bases, J lost 3 bases, and 19 bases lay in between. Looking up the rest from reference TRBV7-9 and TRBJ1-4 gives the full variable domain: DTGVSQNPRHKITKRGQNVTFRCDPISEHNRLYWYRQTLGQGPEFLTYFQNEAQLEKSRLLSDRFSAERPKGSFSTLEIQRTEQGDSAMYLCASSKTPHQPSNEKLFFGSGTQLSVL.

The CDR3, as DNA: TGTGCCAGCAGGGCCACAGGGGACTCCTACGAGCAGTACTTC. Residues: CASRATGDSYEQYF. J is TRBJ2-7 and V is TRBV14, with 7 positions matching TRBD1. CDR3 length equals 14 residues. Trimming removed 6 bases from V and 0 bases from J; junction bases left unmatched: 5. The germline V gene encodes CDR1 SGHDN and CDR2 FVKESK.

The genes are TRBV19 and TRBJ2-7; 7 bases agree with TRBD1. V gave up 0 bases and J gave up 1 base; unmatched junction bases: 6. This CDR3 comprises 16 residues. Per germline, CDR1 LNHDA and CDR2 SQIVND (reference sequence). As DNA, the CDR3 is TGTGCCAGTAGTATAGAGGGGTGGACAGGATCCTACGAGCAGTACTTC. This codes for CASSIEGWTGSYEQYF.

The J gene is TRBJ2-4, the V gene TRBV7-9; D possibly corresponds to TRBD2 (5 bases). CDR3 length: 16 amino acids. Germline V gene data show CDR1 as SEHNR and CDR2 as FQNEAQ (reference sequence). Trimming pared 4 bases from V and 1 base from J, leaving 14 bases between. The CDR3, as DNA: TGTGCCAGCAGCTCGGAGGTGACTTGGGCCAAAAACATTCAGTACTTC. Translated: CASSSEVTWAKNIQYF.

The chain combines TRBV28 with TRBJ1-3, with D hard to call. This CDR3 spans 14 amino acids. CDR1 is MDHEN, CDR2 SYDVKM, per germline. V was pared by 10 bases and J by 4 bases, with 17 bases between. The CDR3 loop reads CATSRGNRGNTIYF. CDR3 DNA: TGTGCCACCTCGCGGGGAAATAGAGGAAACACCATATATTTT.

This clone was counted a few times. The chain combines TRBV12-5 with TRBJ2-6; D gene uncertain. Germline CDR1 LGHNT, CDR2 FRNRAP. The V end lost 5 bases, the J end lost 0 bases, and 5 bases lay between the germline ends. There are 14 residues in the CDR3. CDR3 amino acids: CASGPRSGANVLTF. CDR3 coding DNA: TGTGCTAGTGGTCCCCGCTCTGGGGCCAACGTCCTGACTTTC.

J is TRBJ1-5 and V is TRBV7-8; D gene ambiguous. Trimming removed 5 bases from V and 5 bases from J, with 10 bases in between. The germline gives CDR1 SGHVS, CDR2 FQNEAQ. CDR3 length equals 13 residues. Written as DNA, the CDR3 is TGTGCCAGCAGCAAGACTAGAGATCAGCCCCAGCATTTT. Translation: CASSKTRDQPQHF.

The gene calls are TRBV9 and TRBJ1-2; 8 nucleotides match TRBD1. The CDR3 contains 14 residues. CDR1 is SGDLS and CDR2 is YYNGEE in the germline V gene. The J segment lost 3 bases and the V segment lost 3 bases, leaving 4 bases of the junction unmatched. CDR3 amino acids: CASSAETGDYGYTF. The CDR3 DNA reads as TGTGCCAGCAGCGCCGAGACAGGGGACTATGGCTACACCTTC.

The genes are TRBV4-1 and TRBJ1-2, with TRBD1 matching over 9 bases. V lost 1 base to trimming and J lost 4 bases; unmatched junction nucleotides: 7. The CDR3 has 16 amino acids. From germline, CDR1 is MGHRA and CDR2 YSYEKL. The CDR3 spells CASSQVGGQGPYGYTF. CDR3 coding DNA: TGCGCCAGCAGCCAAGTTGGTGGACAGGGGCCCTATGGCTACACCTTC.

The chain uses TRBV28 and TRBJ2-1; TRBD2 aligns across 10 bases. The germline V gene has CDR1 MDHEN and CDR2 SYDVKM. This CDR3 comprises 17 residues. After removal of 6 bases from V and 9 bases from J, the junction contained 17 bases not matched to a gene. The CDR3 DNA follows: TGTGCCAGCAGCCCCCCCTTGGGTAGCGGGGGGAGCAGTGAGCAGTTCTTC. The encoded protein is CASSPPLGSGGSSEQFF.

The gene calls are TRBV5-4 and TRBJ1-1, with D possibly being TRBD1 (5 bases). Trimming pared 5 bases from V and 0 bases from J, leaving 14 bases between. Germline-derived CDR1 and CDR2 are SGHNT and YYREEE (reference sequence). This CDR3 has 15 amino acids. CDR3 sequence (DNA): TGTGCCAGCAGACGGGGGGGAACAGTGAACACTGAAGCTTTCTTT. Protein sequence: CASRRGGTVNTEAFF.

In DNA form, the CDR3 reads TGTGCCAGCAGCTCTACCGGGCCAGCCGCGGGGAACTATGGCTACACCTTC. As protein: CASSSTGPAAGNYGYTF. The genes are TRBV7-8 and TRBJ1-2, with D unresolved. The CDR3 totals 17 residues. Germline CDR1 is SGHVS and CDR2 is FQNEAQ. The V and J ends lost 4 bases and 2 bases respectively, with 20 bases between them.